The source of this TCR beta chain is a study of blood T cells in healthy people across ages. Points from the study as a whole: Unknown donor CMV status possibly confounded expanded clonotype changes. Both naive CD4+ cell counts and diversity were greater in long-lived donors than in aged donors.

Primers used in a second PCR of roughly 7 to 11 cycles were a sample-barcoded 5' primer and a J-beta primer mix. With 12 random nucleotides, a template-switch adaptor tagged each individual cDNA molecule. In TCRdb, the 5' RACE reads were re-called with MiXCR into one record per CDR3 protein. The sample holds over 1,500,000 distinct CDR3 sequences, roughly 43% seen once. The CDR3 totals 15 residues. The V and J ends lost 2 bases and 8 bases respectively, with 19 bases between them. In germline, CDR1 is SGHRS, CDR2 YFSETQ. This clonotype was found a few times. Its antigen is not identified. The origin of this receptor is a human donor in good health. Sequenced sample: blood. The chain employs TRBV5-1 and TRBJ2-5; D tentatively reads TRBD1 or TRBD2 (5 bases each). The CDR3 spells CASSFSGTLGPTQYF. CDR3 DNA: TGCGCCAGCAGCTTTTCTGGGACCCTAGGGCCAACCCAGTACTTC.